This TCR beta chain came from a study of cytomegalovirus exposure and HLA in healthy donors. As for the study in general: HLA-typed donors contributed approximately 86 million unique TCRs, which were held in an early data release. Membership in the Caucasian-associated ancestry cluster was found for around 81% of a few hundred genotyped donors.

Note on this clone: Its specificity is unknown.

Study observations and caveats: Associated with cytomegalovirus, according to the listing, were 150 to 200 TCR beta chains.

The PCR employed 60 Vbeta primers together with 13 Jbeta primers. The data were produced by immunoSEQ multiplex PCR, yet TCRdb's version contains in-frame clones alone and is incomplete. Among 100,000 to 150,000 clones listed, approximately 78% were seen once. CDR3 length: 15 amino acids. CDR1 SNHLY and CDR2 FYNNEI come from the germline V gene. J was trimmed by 0 bases and V by 3 bases; bases with no gene match: 2. This TCR was sampled from a woman aged 40 to 55 in good health and CMV-seronegative. J is TRBJ2-3 and V is TRBV2; TRBD1 aligns across 8 bases. The source material was PBMCs. CDR3 loop: CASSDGQGSTDTQYF. DNA for the CDR3: TGTGCCAGCAGTGACGGACAGGGCAGCACAGATACGCAGTATTTT.